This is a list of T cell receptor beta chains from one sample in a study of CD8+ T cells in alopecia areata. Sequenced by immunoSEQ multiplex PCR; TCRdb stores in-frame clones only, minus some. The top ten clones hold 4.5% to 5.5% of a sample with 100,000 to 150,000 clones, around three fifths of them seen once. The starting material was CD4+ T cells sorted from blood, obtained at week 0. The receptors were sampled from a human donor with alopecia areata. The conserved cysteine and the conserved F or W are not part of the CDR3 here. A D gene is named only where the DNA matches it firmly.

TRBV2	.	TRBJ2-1	ASSEIEGLSSYNEQF
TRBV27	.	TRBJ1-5	ASTLGRVYTSGSNQPQH
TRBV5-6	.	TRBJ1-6	ASSLLSLNSPLH
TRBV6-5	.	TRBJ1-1	ASRDLQGKGTEAF
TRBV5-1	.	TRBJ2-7	ASSPQDGSYEQY
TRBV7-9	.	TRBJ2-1	ASSLYGGGLYNEQF
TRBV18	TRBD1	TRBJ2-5	ASSPPTGEVGETQY
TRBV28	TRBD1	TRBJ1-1	ASSLGGAGGAVEAF
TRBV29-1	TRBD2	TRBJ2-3	SARGGNTDTQY
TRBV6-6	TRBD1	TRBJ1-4	ASSRDRVGEKLF
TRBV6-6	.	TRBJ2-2	ASRGNGGELF
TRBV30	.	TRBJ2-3	AWNRRGASTDTQY
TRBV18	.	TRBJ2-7	ASSPNLHEQY
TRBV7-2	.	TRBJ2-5	ASSLATGTQETQY
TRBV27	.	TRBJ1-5	ASSLSWGQPQH
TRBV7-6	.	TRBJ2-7	ASSAGFSYEQY
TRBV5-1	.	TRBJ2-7	ASSLDAADYEQY
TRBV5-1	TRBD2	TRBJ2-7	ASSLGDYSTYEQY
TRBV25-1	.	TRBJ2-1	ASSALGSGSYNEQF
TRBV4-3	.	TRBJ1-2	ASSQDLKAYYGYT
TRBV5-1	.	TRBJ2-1	ASRLVGGVTYNEQF
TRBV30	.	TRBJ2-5	AWSGGFQETQY
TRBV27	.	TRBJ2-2	ASAPRGGNGELF
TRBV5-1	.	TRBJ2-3	ASSWNDGTDTQY